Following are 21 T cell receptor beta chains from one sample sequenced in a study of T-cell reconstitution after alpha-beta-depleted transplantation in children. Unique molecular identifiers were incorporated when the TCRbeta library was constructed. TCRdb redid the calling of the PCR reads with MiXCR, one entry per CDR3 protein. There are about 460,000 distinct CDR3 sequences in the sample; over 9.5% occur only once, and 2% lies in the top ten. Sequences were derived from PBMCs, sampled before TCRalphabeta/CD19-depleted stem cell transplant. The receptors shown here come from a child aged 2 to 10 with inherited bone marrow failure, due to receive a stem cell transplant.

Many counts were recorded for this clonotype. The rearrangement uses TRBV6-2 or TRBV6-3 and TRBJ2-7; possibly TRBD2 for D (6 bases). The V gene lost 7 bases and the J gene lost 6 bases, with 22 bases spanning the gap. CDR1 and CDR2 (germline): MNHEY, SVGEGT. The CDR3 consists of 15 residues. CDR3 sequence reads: CASITAGTPSGEQYF. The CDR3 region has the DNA TGTGCCAGCATCACCGCCGGGACTCCCTCCGGCGAGCAGTACTTC.

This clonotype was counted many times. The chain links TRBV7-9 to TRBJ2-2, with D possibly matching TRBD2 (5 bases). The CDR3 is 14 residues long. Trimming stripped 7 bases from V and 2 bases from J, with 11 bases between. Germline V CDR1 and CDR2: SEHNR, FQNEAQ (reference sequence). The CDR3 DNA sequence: TGTGCCAGCATGCGGGCGGAAAACACCGGGGAGCTGTTTTTT. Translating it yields CASMRAENTGELFF.

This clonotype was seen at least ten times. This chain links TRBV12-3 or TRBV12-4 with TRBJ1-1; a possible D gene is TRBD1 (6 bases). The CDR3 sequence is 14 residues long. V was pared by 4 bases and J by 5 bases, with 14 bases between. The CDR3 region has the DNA TGTGCCAGCAGTTGGGGGGGGCAAATGACTGAAGCTTTCTTT. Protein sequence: CASSWGGQMTEAFF.

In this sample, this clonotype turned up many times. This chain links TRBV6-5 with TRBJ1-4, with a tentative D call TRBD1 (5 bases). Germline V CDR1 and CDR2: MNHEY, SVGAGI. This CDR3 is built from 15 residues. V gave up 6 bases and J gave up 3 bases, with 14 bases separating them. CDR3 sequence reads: CASRRQGDANEKLFF. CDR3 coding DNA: TGTGCCAGCAGACGCCAGGGAGATGCTAATGAAAAACTGTTTTTT.

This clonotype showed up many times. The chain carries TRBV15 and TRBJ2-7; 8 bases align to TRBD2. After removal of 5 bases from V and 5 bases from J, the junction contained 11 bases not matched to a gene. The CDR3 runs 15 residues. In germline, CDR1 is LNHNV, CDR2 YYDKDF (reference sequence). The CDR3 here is CATSLRGLAIHEQYF. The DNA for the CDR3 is TGTGCCACCAGCCTCCGCGGACTAGCAATCCACGAGCAGTACTTC.

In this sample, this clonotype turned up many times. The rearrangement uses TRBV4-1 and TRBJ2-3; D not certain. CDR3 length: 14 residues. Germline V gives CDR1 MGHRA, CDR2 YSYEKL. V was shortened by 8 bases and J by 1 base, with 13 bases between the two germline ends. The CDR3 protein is CASRVDVRTDTQYF. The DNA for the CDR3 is TGCGCCAGCCGGGTGGACGTACGCACAGATACGCAGTATTTT.

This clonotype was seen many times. As DNA, the CDR3 is TGTGCCAACGGGGACAGTCCCCAGGACATTCAGTACTTC. Translation gives CANGDSPQDIQYF. V is TRBV6-6 and J is TRBJ2-4; 7 positions agree with TRBD1. The CDR3 runs 13 residues. The J segment lost 8 bases and the V segment lost 10 bases, leaving 11 bases of the junction unmatched. Germline V CDR1 and CDR2: MNHNY, SVGAGI (reference sequence).

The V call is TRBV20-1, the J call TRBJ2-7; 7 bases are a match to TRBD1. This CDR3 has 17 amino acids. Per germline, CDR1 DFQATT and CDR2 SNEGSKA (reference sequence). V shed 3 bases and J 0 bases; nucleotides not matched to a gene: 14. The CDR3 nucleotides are TGCAGTGCTAGTCGTTCGGTCGGGACAGTGAGCTCCTACGAGCAGTACTTC. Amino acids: CSASRSVGTVSSYEQYF.

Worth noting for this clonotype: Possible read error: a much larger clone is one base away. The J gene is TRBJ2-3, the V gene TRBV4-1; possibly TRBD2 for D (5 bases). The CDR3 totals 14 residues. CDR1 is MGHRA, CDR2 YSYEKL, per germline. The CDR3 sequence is CAISPDFFTDTQYF. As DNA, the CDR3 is TGTGCCATCAGCCCGGACTTCTTCACAGATACGCAGTATTTT.

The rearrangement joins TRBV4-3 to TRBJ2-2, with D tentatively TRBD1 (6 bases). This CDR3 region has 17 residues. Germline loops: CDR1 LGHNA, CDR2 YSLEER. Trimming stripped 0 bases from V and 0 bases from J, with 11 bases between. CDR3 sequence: CASSQEGTRTNTGELFF. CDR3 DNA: TGCGCCAGCAGCCAAGAAGGGACAAGGACGAACACCGGGGAGCTGTTTTTT.

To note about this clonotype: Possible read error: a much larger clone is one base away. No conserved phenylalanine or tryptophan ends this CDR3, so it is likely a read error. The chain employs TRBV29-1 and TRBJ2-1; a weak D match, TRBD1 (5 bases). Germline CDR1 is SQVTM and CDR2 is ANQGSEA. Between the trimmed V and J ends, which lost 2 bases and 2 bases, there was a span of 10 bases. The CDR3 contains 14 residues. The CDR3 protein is CSVESVDTYNEQFL. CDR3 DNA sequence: TGCAGCGTTGAAAGCGTGGACACCTACAATGAGCAGTTCCTC.

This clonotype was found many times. The CDR3 loop is CASSGQGTGELFF. CDR3 bases: TGTGCCAGCAGTGGACAGGGAACCGGGGAGCTGTTTTTT. The chain uses TRBV6-2 or TRBV6-3 and TRBJ2-2; 8 nucleotides align to TRBD1. This CDR3 contains 13 residues. Per germline, CDR1 MNHEY and CDR2 SVGEGT. V lost 5 bases and J lost 5; bases outside the gene matches: 1.

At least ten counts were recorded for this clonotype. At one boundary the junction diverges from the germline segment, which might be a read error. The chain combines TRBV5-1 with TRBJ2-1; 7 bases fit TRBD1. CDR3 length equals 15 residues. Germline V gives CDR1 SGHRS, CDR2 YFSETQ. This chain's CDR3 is CASSLGQNSYNEQFF. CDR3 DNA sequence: TGCGCCAGCAGTTTGGGACAGAACTCCTACAATGAGCAGTTCTTC.

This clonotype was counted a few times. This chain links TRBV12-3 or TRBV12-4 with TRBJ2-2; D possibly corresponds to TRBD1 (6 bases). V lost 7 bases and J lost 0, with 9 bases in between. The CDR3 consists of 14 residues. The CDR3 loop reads CASTDSSNTGELFF. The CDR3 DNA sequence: TGTGCCAGCACGGACAGTTCGAACACCGGGGAGCTGTTTTTT.

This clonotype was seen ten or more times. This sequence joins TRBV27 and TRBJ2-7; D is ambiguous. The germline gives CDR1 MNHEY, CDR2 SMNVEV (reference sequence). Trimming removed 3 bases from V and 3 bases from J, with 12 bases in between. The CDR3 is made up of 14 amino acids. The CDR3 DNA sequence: TGTGCCAGCAGTTTTGGGAACCCGGACTACGAGCAGTACTTC. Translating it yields CASSFGNPDYEQYF.

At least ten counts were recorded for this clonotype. The CDR3 protein is CASGTSGETQYF. CDR3 nucleotide sequence: TGTGCCAGCGGAACTAGCGGCGAGACCCAGTACTTC. The chain carries TRBV2 and TRBJ2-5; TRBD2 agrees at 8 bases. This CDR3 comprises 12 residues. After removal of 8 bases from V and 5 bases from J, the junction contained 4 bases not matched to a gene. From germline, CDR1 is SNHLY and CDR2 FYNNEI.

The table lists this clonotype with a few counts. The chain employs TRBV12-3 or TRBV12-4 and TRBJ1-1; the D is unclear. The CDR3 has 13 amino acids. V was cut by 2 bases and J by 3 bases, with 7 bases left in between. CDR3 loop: CASSLPGYTEAFF. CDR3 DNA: TGTGCCAGCAGTTTACCTGGGTACACTGAAGCTTTCTTT.

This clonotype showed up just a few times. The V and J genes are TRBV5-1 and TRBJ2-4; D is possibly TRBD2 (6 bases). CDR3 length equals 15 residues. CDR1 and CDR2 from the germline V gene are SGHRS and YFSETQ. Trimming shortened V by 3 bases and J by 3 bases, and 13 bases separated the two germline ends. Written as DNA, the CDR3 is TGCGCCAGCAGCTCGGGGGACCCCGACAAAAACATTCAGTACTTC. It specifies CASSSGDPDKNIQYF.

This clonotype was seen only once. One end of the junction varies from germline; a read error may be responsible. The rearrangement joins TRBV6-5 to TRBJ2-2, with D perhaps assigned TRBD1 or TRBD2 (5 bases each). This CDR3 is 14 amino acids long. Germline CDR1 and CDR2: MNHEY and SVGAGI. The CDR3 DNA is TGTGCCAGCAGTTTGCGACCGCACGCCGGGGACCTGTTTTTT. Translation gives CASSLRPHAGDLFF.

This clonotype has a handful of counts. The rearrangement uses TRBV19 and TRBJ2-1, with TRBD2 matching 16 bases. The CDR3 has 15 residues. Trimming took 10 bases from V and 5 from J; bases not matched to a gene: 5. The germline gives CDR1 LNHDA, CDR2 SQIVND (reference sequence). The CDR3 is CATGLAGGLHNEQFF. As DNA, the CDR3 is TGTGCCACGGGACTAGCGGGAGGGCTTCACAATGAGCAGTTCTTC.

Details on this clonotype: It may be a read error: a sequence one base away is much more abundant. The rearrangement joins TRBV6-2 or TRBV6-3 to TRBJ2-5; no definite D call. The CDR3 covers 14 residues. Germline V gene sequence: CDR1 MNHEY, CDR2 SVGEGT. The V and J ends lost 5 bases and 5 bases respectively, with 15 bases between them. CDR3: CASSLPGFLETQYF. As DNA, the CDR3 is TGTGCCAGCAGTCTTCCTGGCTTCCTGGAGACCCAGTACTTC.